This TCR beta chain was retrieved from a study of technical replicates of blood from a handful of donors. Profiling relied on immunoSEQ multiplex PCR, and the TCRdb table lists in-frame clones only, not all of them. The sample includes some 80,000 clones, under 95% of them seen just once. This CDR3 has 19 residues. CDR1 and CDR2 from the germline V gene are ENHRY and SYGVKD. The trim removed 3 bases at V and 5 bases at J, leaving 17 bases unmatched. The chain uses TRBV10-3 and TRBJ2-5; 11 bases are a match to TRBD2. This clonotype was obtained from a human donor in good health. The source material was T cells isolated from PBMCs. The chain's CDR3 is CAISDSLTLAGGPGETQYF. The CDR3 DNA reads TGTGCCATCAGTGACTCTTTAACCCTAGCGGGGGGTCCAGGGGAGACCCAGTACTTC.